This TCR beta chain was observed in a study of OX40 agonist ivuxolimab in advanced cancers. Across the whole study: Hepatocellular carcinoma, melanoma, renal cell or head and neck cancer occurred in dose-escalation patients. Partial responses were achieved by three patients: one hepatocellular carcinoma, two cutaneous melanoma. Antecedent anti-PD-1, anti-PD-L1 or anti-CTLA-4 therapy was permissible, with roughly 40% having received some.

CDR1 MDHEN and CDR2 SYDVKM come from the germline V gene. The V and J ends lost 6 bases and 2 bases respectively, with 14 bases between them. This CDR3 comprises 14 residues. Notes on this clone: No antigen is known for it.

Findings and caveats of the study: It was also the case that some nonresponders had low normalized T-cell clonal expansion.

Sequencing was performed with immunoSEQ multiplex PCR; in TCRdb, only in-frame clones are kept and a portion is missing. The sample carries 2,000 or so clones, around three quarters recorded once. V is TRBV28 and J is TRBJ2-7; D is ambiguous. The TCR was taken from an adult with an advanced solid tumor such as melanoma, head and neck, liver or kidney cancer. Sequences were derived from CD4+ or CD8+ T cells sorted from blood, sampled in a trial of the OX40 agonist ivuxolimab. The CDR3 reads CASSPLAYPYEQYF. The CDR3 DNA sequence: TGTGCCAGCAGCCCCCTTGCGTACCCCTACGAGCAGTACTTC.